This T cell receptor beta chain was identified during a study of blood T cell repertoires in COVID-19. Overall study: The samples span acute and convalescent COVID-19 from the United States, Italy and Spain. Sources were T cells, B-cell-depleted T cells, or PBMCs; the material itself was cDNA or gDNA.

Seattle patients were enrolled while actively infected and followed longitudinally. Authors' data handling: Quantification of nucleated cells was approximated via reference gene primer amplification. The repertoire was sequenced with immunoSEQ multiplex PCR; TCRdb's copy has only in-frame clones and lacks some. V, J and clone size are those of that table, while D and trimming were read from the DNA. The sample includes more than 95,000 clones, approximately 81% of them seen just once. Trimming removed 8 bases at V and 2 bases at J, with 12 bases between. This CDR3 has 13 amino acids. Germline V gene data show CDR1 as SNHLY and CDR2 as FYNNEI.

This sequence originates from a man aged 80 or over with COVID-19, enrolled during active disease. The material sequenced was peripheral blood. V and J are TRBV2 and TRBJ1-1; a possible D gene is TRBD1 (6 bases). The CDR3 spells CASPYRANTEAFF. Here the CDR3 DNA reads TGTGCCAGCCCCTACAGGGCTAACACTGAAGCTTTCTTT.